This T cell receptor (beta chain) appears in the sequencing data of a study of identical twins. Whole-study results and caveats: The conclusions drew on cross-sectional statistical analysis instead of tracking the same donors. Within twin pairs, the out-of-frame alpha sequences they shared showed excess low generation probability.

CDR3 length: 15 amino acids. The germline V gene has CDR1 SGHAT and CDR2 FQNNGV. The germline V and J ends were trimmed by 4 bases and 3 bases, with 14 bases remaining between them. Template switching introduced a universal primer site, and the cDNA bore unique molecular identifiers. MiXCR was run by TCRdb on the 5' RACE reads, yielding one entry per CDR3 protein. The sample yields under 250,000 distinct CDR3 sequences, about 7.5% seen once. This clonotype occurred a few times. No antigen is known for it. This sample also appeared in a second study, on yellow fever vaccine responses in identical twins.

This receptor was taken from a woman aged 18-29 years in good health. The chain uses TRBV11-2 and TRBJ2-3; TRBD2 might be the D (6 bases). Sequences were obtained from memory (CD45RO+) T cells sorted from blood. CDR3 bases: TGTGCCAGCAGCTCACCGGGACTCAATACAGATACGCAGTATTTT. Translating it yields CASSSPGLNTDTQYF.